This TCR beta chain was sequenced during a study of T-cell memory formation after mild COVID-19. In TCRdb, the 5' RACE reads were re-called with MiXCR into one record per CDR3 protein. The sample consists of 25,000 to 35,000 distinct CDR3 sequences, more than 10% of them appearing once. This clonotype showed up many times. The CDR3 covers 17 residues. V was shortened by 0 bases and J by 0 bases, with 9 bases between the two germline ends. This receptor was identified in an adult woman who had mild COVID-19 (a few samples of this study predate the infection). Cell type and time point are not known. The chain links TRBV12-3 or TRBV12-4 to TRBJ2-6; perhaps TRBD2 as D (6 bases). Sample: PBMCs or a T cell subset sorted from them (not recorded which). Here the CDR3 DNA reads TGTGCCAGCAGTTTAGCGGGAGGCCCCTCTGGGGCCAACGTCCTGACTTTC. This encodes CASSLAGGPSGANVLTF.